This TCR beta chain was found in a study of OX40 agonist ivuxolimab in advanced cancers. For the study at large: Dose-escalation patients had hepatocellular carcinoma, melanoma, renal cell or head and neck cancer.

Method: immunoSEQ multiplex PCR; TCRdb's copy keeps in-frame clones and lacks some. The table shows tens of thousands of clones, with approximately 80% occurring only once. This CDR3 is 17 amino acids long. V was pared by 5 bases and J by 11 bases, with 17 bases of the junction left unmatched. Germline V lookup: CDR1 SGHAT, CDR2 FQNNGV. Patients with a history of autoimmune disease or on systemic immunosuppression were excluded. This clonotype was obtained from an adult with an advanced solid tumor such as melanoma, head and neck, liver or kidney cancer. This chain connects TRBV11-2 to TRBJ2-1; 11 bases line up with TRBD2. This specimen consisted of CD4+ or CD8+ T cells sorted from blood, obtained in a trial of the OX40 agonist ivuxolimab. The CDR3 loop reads CASSTGGTSGLRGQQFF. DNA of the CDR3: TGTGCCAGCAGCACTGGGGGGACTAGCGGCCTCAGGGGACAGCAGTTCTTC. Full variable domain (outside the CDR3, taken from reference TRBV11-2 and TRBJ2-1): EAGVAQSPRYKIIEKRQSVAFWCNPISGHATLYWYQQILGQGPKLLIQFQNNGVVDDSQLPKDRFSAERLKGVDSTLKIQPAKLEDSAVYLCASSTGGTSGLRGQQFFGPGTRLTVL.